These T cell receptor beta chains were read from a single sample in a study of T cell responses to AZD1222 COVID-19 vaccine. Using immunoSEQ multiplex PCR, the repertoire was profiled, and TCRdb retains in-frame clones only, with some absent. The profile shows around 150,000 clones, roughly 90% of them singletons. This specimen was peripheral blood, taken 28 days after the second AZD1222 dose. These receptors came from an adult who received the AZD1222 COVID-19 vaccine. Each CDR3 is given with its conserved first and last residue. The order of the fields is D gene, V gene, clone size, CDR3 protein. D genes are given only for firm matches. Some rows have no size entry. The others give once, few or many, or a class for an expanded clone.

d_gene: NA
v_gene: TRBV5-1
abundance: NA
CDR3aa: CASSAGRYGYTF

d_gene: NA
v_gene: TRBV5-6
abundance: NA
CDR3aa: CASSPTGMYYEQYF

d_gene: NA
v_gene: TRBV5-8
abundance: NA
CDR3aa: CASSWEVRYEQYF

d_gene: NA
v_gene: TRBV9
abundance: NA
CDR3aa: CASSPSPTLANYGYTF

d_gene: TRBD1
v_gene: TRBV10-3
abundance: NA
CDR3aa: CAIRGTGGYEQYF

d_gene: NA
v_gene: TRBV20-1
abundance: NA
CDR3aa: CSAWVNTEAFF

d_gene: NA
v_gene: TRBV7-8
abundance: NA
CDR3aa: CASSLEAGREQYF

d_gene: NA
v_gene: TRBV5-1
abundance: few
CDR3aa: CASTPGGGEYEQYF

d_gene: NA
v_gene: TRBV4-3
abundance: NA
CDR3aa: CASSHFRQAEQYF

d_gene: NA
v_gene: TRBV30
abundance: NA
CDR3aa: CAWRETIYEQYF

d_gene: NA
v_gene: TRBV7-9
abundance: NA
CDR3aa: CASSLDVNTEAFF

d_gene: NA
v_gene: TRBV5-1
abundance: NA
CDR3aa: CASRFESYGYTF

d_gene: TRBD1
v_gene: TRBV11-2
abundance: NA
CDR3aa: CASSLGTGPLTDTQYF

d_gene: NA
v_gene: TRBV30
abundance: NA
CDR3aa: CAWSVGQNEAFF

d_gene: NA
v_gene: TRBV18
abundance: NA
CDR3aa: CASSLALGGNEAFF

d_gene: NA
v_gene: TRBV6-2/TRBV6-3
abundance: NA
CDR3aa: CASSRLFTDTQYF

d_gene: NA
v_gene: TRBV3-1/TRBV3-2
abundance: NA
CDR3aa: CASSPRPGSRNTIYF

d_gene: NA
v_gene: TRBV5-1
abundance: NA
CDR3aa: CASSLAGAEQETQYF

d_gene: NA
v_gene: TRBV3-1/TRBV3-2
abundance: few
CDR3aa: CASSQGNAGGESPLHF

d_gene: NA
v_gene: TRBV7-8
abundance: NA
CDR3aa: CASSLSGERSNQPQHF

d_gene: NA
v_gene: TRBV7-8
abundance: NA
CDR3aa: CASRPRGLNTEAFF

d_gene: TRBD1
v_gene: TRBV6-2/TRBV6-3
abundance: NA
CDR3aa: CASSYEPGGYEQYF

d_gene: NA
v_gene: TRBV28
abundance: NA
CDR3aa: CASNPGQSNQPQHF

d_gene: NA
v_gene: TRBV12-3/TRBV12-4
abundance: NA
CDR3aa: CASSFSTDQGYTF

d_gene: TRBD1
v_gene: TRBV4-1
abundance: NA
CDR3aa: CASSPRDRPYGYTF

d_gene: NA
v_gene: TRBV27
abundance: once
CDR3aa: CASSRTLAGEKLFF

d_gene: NA
v_gene: TRBV29-1
abundance: few
CDR3aa: CSVALIDTQYF

d_gene: TRBD2
v_gene: TRBV6-1
abundance: many
CDR3aa: CASSDRLAGGNTGELFF

d_gene: NA
v_gene: TRBV3-1/TRBV3-2
abundance: NA
CDR3aa: CASSQEYGAGQPQHF

d_gene: NA
v_gene: TRBV6-4
abundance: once
CDR3aa: CASSDSIVGSPLHF

d_gene: NA
v_gene: TRBV10-3
abundance: few
CDR3aa: CAIMALYGNSNTEAFF

d_gene: NA
v_gene: TRBV12-3/TRBV12-4
abundance: NA
CDR3aa: CASSLEVWGEAFF

d_gene: NA
v_gene: TRBV6-4
abundance: NA
CDR3aa: CASSDSIEGGTDTQYF

d_gene: NA
v_gene: TRBV7-9
abundance: few
CDR3aa: CASSPSAPNTEAFF

d_gene: NA
v_gene: TRBV19
abundance: NA
CDR3aa: CASSIAGASYEQYF

d_gene: NA
v_gene: TRBV12-3/TRBV12-4
abundance: NA
CDR3aa: CASSLLAKNIQYF

d_gene: NA
v_gene: TRBV5-1
abundance: few
CDR3aa: CASSLGQSGTGELFF

d_gene: TRBD1
v_gene: TRBV7-9
abundance: NA
CDR3aa: CASSSGTEYTDTQYF

d_gene: NA
v_gene: TRBV4-1
abundance: NA
CDR3aa: CASSQDPSTGFRTYNSPLHF

d_gene: TRBD1
v_gene: TRBV5-6
abundance: NA
CDR3aa: CASSLMTGLEQYF

d_gene: NA
v_gene: TRBV3-1/TRBV3-2
abundance: NA
CDR3aa: CASSQDNVEVLTEAFF

d_gene: NA
v_gene: TRBV3-1/TRBV3-2
abundance: once
CDR3aa: CASSQARGGEKLFF

d_gene: NA
v_gene: TRBV15
abundance: NA
CDR3aa: CATSRRTGELFF

d_gene: NA
v_gene: TRBV29-1
abundance: NA
CDR3aa: CSVETRGDRATDTQYF

d_gene: NA
v_gene: TRBV6-5
abundance: NA
CDR3aa: CASSYSSASNEQYF

d_gene: NA
v_gene: TRBV4-2
abundance: NA
CDR3aa: CASSLQGEKLFF

d_gene: NA
v_gene: TRBV3-1/TRBV3-2
abundance: NA
CDR3aa: CASSQVHRVGEQYF